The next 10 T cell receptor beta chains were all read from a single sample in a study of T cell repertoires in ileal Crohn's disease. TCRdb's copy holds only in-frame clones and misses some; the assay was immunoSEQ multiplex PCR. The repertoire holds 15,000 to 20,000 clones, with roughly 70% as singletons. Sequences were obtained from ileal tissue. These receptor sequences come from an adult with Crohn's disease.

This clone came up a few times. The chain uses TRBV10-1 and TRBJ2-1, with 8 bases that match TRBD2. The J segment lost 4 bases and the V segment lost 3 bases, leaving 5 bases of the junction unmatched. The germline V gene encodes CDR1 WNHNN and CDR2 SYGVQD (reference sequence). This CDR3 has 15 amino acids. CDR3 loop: CASSEGTSGYNEQFF. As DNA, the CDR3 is TGCGCCAGCAGTGAAGGTACTAGCGGTTACAATGAGCAGTTCTTC.

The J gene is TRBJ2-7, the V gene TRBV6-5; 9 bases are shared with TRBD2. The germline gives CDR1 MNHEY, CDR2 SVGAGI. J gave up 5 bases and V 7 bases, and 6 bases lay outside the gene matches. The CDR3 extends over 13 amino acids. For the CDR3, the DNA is TGTGCCAGCACTAAGGTAGCGGGGGACGAGCAGTACTTC. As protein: CASTKVAGDEQYF.

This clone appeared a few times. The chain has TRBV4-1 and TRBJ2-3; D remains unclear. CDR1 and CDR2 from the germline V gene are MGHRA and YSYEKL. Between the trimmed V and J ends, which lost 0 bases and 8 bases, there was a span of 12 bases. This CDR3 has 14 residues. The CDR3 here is CASSQDDRRGTQYF. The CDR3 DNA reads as TGCGCCAGCAGCCAAGATGATAGAAGAGGTACGCAGTATTTT.

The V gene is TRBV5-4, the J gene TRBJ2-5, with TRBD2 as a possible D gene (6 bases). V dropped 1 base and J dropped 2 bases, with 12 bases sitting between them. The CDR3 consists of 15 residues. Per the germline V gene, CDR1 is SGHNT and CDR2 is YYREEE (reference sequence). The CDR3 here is CASSLSGGRQETQYF. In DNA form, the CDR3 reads TGTGCCAGCAGCTTGTCTGGGGGGAGACAAGAGACCCAGTACTTC.

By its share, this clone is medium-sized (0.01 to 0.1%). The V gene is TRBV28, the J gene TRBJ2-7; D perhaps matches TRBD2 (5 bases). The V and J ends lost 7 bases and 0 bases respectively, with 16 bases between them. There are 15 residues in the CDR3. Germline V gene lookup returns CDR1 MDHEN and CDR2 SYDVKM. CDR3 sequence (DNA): TGTGCCAGCACCGATCAAGCCGGGATCTCCTACGAGCAGTACTTC. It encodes CASTDQAGISYEQYF.

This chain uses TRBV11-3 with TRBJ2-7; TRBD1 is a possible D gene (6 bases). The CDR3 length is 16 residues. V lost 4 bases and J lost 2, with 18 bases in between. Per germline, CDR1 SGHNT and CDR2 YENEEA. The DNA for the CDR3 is TGTGCCAGCAGCTCCTTTACAGGGAAATTGGCCTACGAGCAGTACTTC. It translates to CASSSFTGKLAYEQYF.

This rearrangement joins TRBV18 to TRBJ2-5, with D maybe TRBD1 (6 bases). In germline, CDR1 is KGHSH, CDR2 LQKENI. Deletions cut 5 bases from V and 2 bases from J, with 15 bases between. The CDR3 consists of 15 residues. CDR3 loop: CASSMPGHNQETQYF. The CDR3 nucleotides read TGTGCCAGCTCAATGCCGGGACATAATCAAGAGACCCAGTACTTC. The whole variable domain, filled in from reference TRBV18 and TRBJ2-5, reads NAGVMQNPRHLVRRRGQEARLRCSPMKGHSHVYWYRQLPEEGLKFMVYLQKENIIDESGMPKERFSAEFPKEGPSILRIQQVVRGDSAAYFCASSMPGHNQETQYFGPGTRLLVL.

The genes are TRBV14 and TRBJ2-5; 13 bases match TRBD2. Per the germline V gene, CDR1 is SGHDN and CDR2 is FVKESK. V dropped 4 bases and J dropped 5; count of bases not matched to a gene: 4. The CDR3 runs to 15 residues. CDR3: CASSLGLAGIETQYF. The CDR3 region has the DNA TGTGCCAGCAGCCTGGGACTAGCGGGGATCGAGACCCAGTACTTC.

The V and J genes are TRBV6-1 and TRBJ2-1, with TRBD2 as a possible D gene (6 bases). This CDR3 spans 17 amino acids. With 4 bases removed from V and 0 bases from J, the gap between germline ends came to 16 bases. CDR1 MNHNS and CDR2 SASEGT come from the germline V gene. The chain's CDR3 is CASSVGFGGSSYNEQFF. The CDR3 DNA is TGTGCCAGCAGTGTAGGATTTGGAGGGAGCTCCTACAATGAGCAGTTCTTC.

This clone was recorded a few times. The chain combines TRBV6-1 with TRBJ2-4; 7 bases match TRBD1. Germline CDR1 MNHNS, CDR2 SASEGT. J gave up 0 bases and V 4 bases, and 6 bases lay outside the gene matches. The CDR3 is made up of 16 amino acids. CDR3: CASSGPGQLAKNIQYF. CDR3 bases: TGTGCCAGCAGTGGTCCGGGACAGTTAGCCAAAAACATTCAGTACTTC.